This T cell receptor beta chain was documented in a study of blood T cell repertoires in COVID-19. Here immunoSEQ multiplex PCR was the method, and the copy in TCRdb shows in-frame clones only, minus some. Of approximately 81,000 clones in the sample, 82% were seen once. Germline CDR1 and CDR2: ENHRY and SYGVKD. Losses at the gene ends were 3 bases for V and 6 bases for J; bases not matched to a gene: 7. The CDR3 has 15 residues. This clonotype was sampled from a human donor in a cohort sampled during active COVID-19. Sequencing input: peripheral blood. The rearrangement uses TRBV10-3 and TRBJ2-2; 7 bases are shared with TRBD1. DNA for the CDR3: TGTGCCATCAGTGAAAGACAGGGTGAGGCCGGGGAGCTGTTTTTT. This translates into CAISERQGEAGELFF.